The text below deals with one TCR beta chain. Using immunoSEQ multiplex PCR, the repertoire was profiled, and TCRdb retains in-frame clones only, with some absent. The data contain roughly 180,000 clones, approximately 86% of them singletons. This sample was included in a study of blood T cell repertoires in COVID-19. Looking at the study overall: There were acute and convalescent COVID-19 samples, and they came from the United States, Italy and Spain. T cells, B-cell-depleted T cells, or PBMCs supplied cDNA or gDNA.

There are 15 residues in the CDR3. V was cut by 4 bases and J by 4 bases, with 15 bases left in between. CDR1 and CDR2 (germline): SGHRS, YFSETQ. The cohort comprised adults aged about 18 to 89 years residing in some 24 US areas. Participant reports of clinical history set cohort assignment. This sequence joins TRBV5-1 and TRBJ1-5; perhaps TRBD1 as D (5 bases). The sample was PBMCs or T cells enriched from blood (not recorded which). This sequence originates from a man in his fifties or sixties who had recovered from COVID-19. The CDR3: CASSPMGGDNQPQHF. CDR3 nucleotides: TGCGCCAGCAGCCCCATGGGGGGAGATAATCAGCCCCAGCATTTT. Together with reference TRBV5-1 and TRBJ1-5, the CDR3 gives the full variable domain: KAGVTQTPRYLIKTRGQQVTLSCSPISGHRSVSWYQQTPGQGLQFLFEYFSETQRNKGNFPGRFSGRQFSNSRSEMNVSTLELGDSALYLCASSPMGGDNQPQHFGDGTRLSIL.